These 21 T cell receptor beta chains were sequenced from one sample in a study of control samples from healthy donors and cancer patients. Sequencing used immunoSEQ multiplex PCR; TCRdb keeps in-frame clones, though not all of them. The table records about 130,000 clones, approximately 90% of them present only once. What was sequenced was blood. The receptors originated from a man aged 40-49 years in good health.

The chain recombines TRBV19 with TRBJ2-1; D is unresolved. CDR3 length equals 14 residues. In germline, CDR1 is LNHDA, CDR2 SQIVND (reference sequence). V was clipped by 4 bases and J by 0 bases, with 7 bases between them. Here the CDR3 reads CASSNLSSYNEQFF. CDR3 nucleotides: TGTGCCAGTAGTAACCTGAGCTCCTACAATGAGCAGTTCTTC.

The chain joins TRBV9 to TRBJ1-1; weak D call: TRBD1 (6 bases). Germline V gene data show CDR1 as SGDLS and CDR2 as YYNGEE. This CDR3 is 15 amino acids long. V was clipped by 0 bases and J by 5 bases, with 14 bases between them. The CDR3 reads CASSVGPGARTEAFF. The CDR3 DNA sequence: TGTGCCAGCAGCGTAGGTCCGGGGGCTAGAACTGAAGCTTTCTTT.

This chain uses TRBV19 with TRBJ1-1; 7 bases fit TRBD1. Losses at the gene ends were 7 bases for V and 0 bases for J; bases not matched to a gene: 8. The CDR3 sequence is 15 residues long. Germline loops: CDR1 LNHDA, CDR2 SQIVND (reference sequence). CDR3 residues: CASTTLDRLNTEAFF. The CDR3 region has the DNA TGTGCCAGTACAACACTGGACAGGCTGAACACTGAAGCTTTCTTT.

About this clone: Sequence at one end of the junction differs from germline and may be a read error. The rearrangement links TRBV6-4 to TRBJ1-5; D call uncertain. This CDR3 has 8 amino acids. Germline V gives CDR1 MRHNA, CDR2 SNTAGT. In nucleotides, the CDR3 is TGTGCCAGCAGCCCCCCGCGTTTT. It codes for CASSPPRF.

Points on this clone: Other DNA sequences in this specimen translate into the identical CDR3. The chain combines TRBV6-6 with TRBJ2-5, with D possibly matching TRBD2 (6 bases). There are 13 residues in the CDR3. The V end lost 7 bases, the J end lost 5 bases, and 14 bases lay between the germline ends. The germline CDR1 and CDR2 sequences are MNHNY and SVGAGI (reference sequence). The CDR3 DNA is TGTGCCAGCACCCTTGGGGGGTTTGAGACCCAGTACTTC. Amino acids: CASTLGGFETQYF.

The rearrangement joins TRBV5-6 to TRBJ2-7; perhaps TRBD1 as D (6 bases). Looked up from germline, CDR1 is SGHDT and CDR2 is YYEEEE. Trimming shortened V by 4 bases and J by 4 bases, and 15 bases separated the two germline ends. The CDR3 runs to 14 residues. CDR3 in DNA: TGTGCCAGCAGCCCGGAGCCAGGGGTGTACGAGCAGTACTTC. Residues: CASSPEPGVYEQYF. Full variable domain (missing parts from reference TRBV5-6 and TRBJ2-7): DAGVTQSPTHLIKTRGQQVTLRCSPKSGHDTVSWYQQALGQGPQFIFQYYEEEERQRGNFPDRFSGHQFPNYSSELNVNALLLGDSALYLCASSPEPGVYEQYFGPGTRLTVT.

This clone was recorded once. The chain uses TRBV28 and TRBJ1-1; perhaps TRBD1 as D (5 bases). Per germline, CDR1 MDHEN and CDR2 SYDVKM. This CDR3 is 15 amino acids long. V lost 3 bases and J 11 bases, leaving 22 bases between the germline ends. The DNA for the CDR3 is TGTGCCAGCAGTTTGGACCTTGGGGGGTCCCAGTGGGCTTTCTTT. Residues: CASSLDLGGSQWAFF.

This clone was detected a few times. The gene calls are TRBV10-3 and TRBJ1-3; tentatively, D is TRBD1 (5 bases). The V gene lost 10 bases and the J gene lost 0 bases, with 10 bases spanning the gap. This CDR3 has 13 amino acids. Germline V gives CDR1 ENHRY, CDR2 SYGVKD. CDR3 coding DNA: TGTGCCAATCAGGGTGTCTCTGGAAACACCATATATTTT. Residues: CANQGVSGNTIYF.

The chain uses TRBV29-1 and TRBJ2-3; no reliable D call. Germline-derived CDR1 and CDR2 are SQVTM and ANQGSEA. This CDR3 has 13 amino acids. V was cut by 4 bases and J by 0 bases, with 8 bases left in between. The CDR3 DNA is TGCAGCGTTGGAACATCTAGCACAGATACGCAGTATTTT. This gives the protein CSVGTSSTDTQYF.

V usage is TRBV9 and J usage is TRBJ2-1; weak D call: TRBD2 (6 bases). The CDR3 covers 15 residues. The germline V gene has CDR1 SGDLS and CDR2 YYNGEE. V lost 4 bases and J lost 0, with 11 bases in between. The CDR3: CASSPQRVSYNEQFF. The CDR3 DNA reads TGTGCCAGCAGCCCCCAGCGGGTCTCCTACAATGAGCAGTTCTTC.

The J gene is TRBJ1-2, the V gene TRBV11-2; no definite D call. CDR1 is SGHAT, CDR2 FQNNGV, per germline. There are 16 residues in the CDR3. V lost 1 base and J 3 bases, leaving 15 bases between the germline ends. The CDR3 region is CASSLVDRADYYGYTF. The DNA for the CDR3 is TGTGCCAGCAGCTTAGTAGATCGGGCGGACTACTATGGCTACACCTTC.

The chain joins TRBV29-1 to TRBJ1-5; TRBD1 agrees at 9 bases. J was trimmed by 5 bases and V by 4 bases; bases with no gene match: 9. CDR1 is SQVTM, CDR2 ANQGSEA, per germline. This CDR3 is built from 15 residues. The CDR3 region is CSVGWGQGTHQPQHF. CDR3 sequence (DNA): TGCAGCGTTGGGTGGGGACAGGGAACGCATCAGCCCCAGCATTTT.

This sequence joins TRBV27 and TRBJ1-2; possibly TRBD1 for D (5 bases). Germline values: CDR1 MNHEY, CDR2 SMNVEV (reference sequence). This CDR3 is 14 amino acids long. The V gene lost 3 bases and the J gene lost 4 bases, with 12 bases spanning the gap. The CDR3 protein is CASSFGGSSYGYTF. DNA of the CDR3: TGTGCCAGCAGTTTTGGGGGGAGTAGCTATGGCTACACCTTC.

This clone was seen ten or more times. This sequence joins TRBV4-1 and TRBJ2-7, with D perhaps assigned TRBD1 or TRBD2 (5 bases each). CDR1 is MGHRA, CDR2 YSYEKL, per germline. CDR3 length: 14 residues. With 3 bases removed from V and 1 base from J, the gap between germline ends came to 10 bases. The chain's CDR3 is CASSQGVQSYEQYF. The CDR3 DNA sequence: TGCGCCAGCAGCCAGGGGGTGCAGTCCTACGAGCAGTACTTC.

V is TRBV5-4 and J is TRBJ1-1; 8 bases agree with TRBD1. CDR3 length equals 15 residues. The V and J ends lost 5 bases and 3 bases, in that order; junction bases with no gene match: 9. The germline gives CDR1 SGHNT, CDR2 YYREEE (reference sequence). This CDR3 is CASSSATGDHTEAFF. The CDR3 nucleotides are TGTGCCAGCAGTTCTGCGACAGGGGACCACACTGAAGCTTTCTTT.

This rearrangement joins TRBV7-9 to TRBJ2-1; unclear D gene. Germline-derived CDR1 and CDR2 are SEHNR and FQNEAQ (reference sequence). Trimming cost V 1 base and J 7 bases, with 5 bases left between them. The CDR3 extends over 12 amino acids. The CDR3 coding sequence is TGTGCCAGCAGCTTAGACATGAATGAGCAGTTCTTC. This gives the protein CASSLDMNEQFF.

The rearrangement joins TRBV25-1 to TRBJ2-7, with D hard to call. With 2 bases removed from V and 4 bases from J, the gap between germline ends came to 3 bases. The CDR3 runs to 11 residues. Germline V gives CDR1 MGHDK, CDR2 SYGVNS. CDR3 sequence: CASSEGYEQYF. CDR3 nucleotides: TGTGCCAGCAGTGAAGGATACGAGCAGTACTTC.

The chain links TRBV7-8 to TRBJ1-5; D not certain. V dropped 1 base and J dropped 0 bases, with 7 bases sitting between them. The CDR3 is made up of 15 amino acids. Germline values: CDR1 SGHVS, CDR2 FQNEAQ. The CDR3 sequence: CASSLDGYSNQPQHF. The CDR3 coding sequence is TGTGCCAGCAGCTTAGACGGTTATAGCAATCAGCCCCAGCATTTT.

The count of this clone is one. The chain couples TRBV29-1 to TRBJ1-1; D is unclear. V dropped 6 bases and J dropped 7 bases, with 12 bases sitting between them. This CDR3 has 11 residues. CDR1 is SQVTM, CDR2 ANQGSEA, per germline. The CDR3 sequence is CSVKPGFEAFF. In DNA form, the CDR3 reads TGCAGCGTCAAACCCGGGTTTGAAGCTTTCTTT. Variable domain in full (rest from reference TRBV29-1 and TRBJ1-1): SAVISQKPSRDICQRGTSLTIQCQVDSQVTMMFWYRQQPGQSLTLIATANQGSEATYESGFVIDKFPISRPNLTFSTLTVSNMSPEDSSIYLCSVKPGFEAFFGQGTRLTVV.

This clone was counted a single time. The rearrangement joins TRBV5-1 to TRBJ1-3, with TRBD1 as a possible D gene (5 bases). The CDR3 loop spans 16 amino acids. The ends were cut back, 0 bases at V and 1 base at J, with 11 bases in the middle. The germline V gene encodes CDR1 SGHRS and CDR2 YFSETQ. The CDR3 region has the DNA TGCGCCAGCAGCTTGGTGGGGGGGACTTCTGGAAACACCATATATTTT. It codes for CASSLVGGTSGNTIYF.

The rearrangement uses TRBV10-3 and TRBJ1-3, with 7 positions matching TRBD1. Germline V gene lookup returns CDR1 ENHRY and CDR2 SYGVKD. The V gene end was trimmed by 2 bases and the J gene end by 1 base; junction bases not matched to a gene: 2. The CDR3 sequence is 15 residues long. The CDR3 here is CAISETGASGNTIYF. CDR3 DNA: TGTGCCATCAGTGAGACAGGGGCATCTGGAAACACCATATATTTT.